These T cell receptor beta chains were read from a single sample in a study of blood T cell repertoires in COVID-19. Sequencing was performed with immunoSEQ multiplex PCR; in TCRdb, only in-frame clones are kept and a portion is missing. Counted here are 400,000 to 500,000 clones, around nine tenths occurring once; the ten biggest clones make up approximately 1.8%. Sequences were obtained from PBMCs or T cells enriched from blood (not recorded which). Receptors were obtained from a woman in her forties who had recovered from COVID-19. Both conserved end residues are part of each CDR3. Fields, in order: D gene, clone size, J gene, V gene, CDR3 protein, CDR3 DNA. D genes are given only for firm matches. Clone size is shown for a subset of rows, as once, few, many or a class of expanded clone.

d_gene: TRBD2
abundance: few
j_gene: TRBJ2-1
v_gene: TRBV7-9
CDR3aa: CASSLLGTTNEQFF
CDR3nt: TGTGCCAGCAGCTTGTTGGGGACTACGAATGAGCAGTTCTTC

d_gene: TRBD1
abundance: .
j_gene: TRBJ2-2
v_gene: TRBV24-1
CDR3aa: CATRGQGSTGELFF
CDR3nt: TGTGCCACCAGGGGACAGGGGAGCACCGGGGAGCTGTTTTTT

d_gene: .
abundance: .
j_gene: TRBJ2-5
v_gene: TRBV27
CDR3aa: CASSLYRESETQYF
CDR3nt: TGTGCCAGCAGTTTATACAGGGAGTCAGAGACCCAGTACTTC

d_gene: .
abundance: .
j_gene: TRBJ2-1
v_gene: TRBV9
CDR3aa: CASSVDSGEHNEQFF
CDR3nt: TGTGCCAGCAGCGTGGACTCGGGAGAACACAATGAGCAGTTCTTC

d_gene: .
abundance: few
j_gene: TRBJ1-2
v_gene: TRBV14
CDR3aa: CASSPGNYGYTF
CDR3nt: TGTGCCAGCAGCCCGGGGAACTATGGCTACACCTTC

d_gene: .
abundance: few
j_gene: TRBJ1-4
v_gene: TRBV2
CDR3aa: CASTTLATNEKLFF
CDR3nt: TGTGCCAGCACGACACTTGCAACTAATGAAAAACTGTTTTTT

d_gene: TRBD1
abundance: .
j_gene: TRBJ1-2
v_gene: TRBV7-2
CDR3aa: CASSYGSGTDVGYTF
CDR3nt: TGTGCCAGCAGTTACGGGTCCGGGACAGATGTTGGCTACACCTTC

d_gene: .
abundance: .
j_gene: TRBJ1-1
v_gene: TRBV7-7
CDR3aa: CASSSDMYTEAFF
CDR3nt: TGTGCCAGCAGCTCCGACATGTACACTGAAGCTTTCTTT

d_gene: TRBD2
abundance: .
j_gene: TRBJ2-1
v_gene: TRBV5-1
CDR3aa: CASSQGASGYNEQFF
CDR3nt: TGCGCCAGCAGTCAAGGTGCTAGCGGCTACAATGAGCAGTTCTTC

d_gene: TRBD2
abundance: once
j_gene: TRBJ2-5
v_gene: TRBV5-1
CDR3aa: CASSLALAGVMETQYF
CDR3nt: TGCGCCAGCAGCTTGGCACTAGCGGGAGTAATGGAGACCCAGTACTTC

d_gene: .
abundance: few
j_gene: TRBJ1-1
v_gene: TRBV6-2/TRBV6-3
CDR3aa: CASSYSPGTGMNTEAFF
CDR3nt: TGTGCCAGCAGTTACTCTCCGGGAACCGGCATGAACACTGAAGCTTTCTTT